This T cell receptor (beta chain) is drawn from a study of T cell responses to AZD1222 COVID-19 vaccine. Points from the study as a whole: Sampling that yielded the repertoires occurred only after the peak T cell response.

TCRdb's copy holds only in-frame clones and misses some; the assay was immunoSEQ multiplex PCR. The data contain 100,000 or so clones, more than 75% of them seen just once; the ten biggest clones take up around 9.1%. The V gene end was trimmed by 4 bases and the J gene end by 5 bases; junction bases not matched to a gene: 4. There are 13 residues in the CDR3. The germline V gene encodes CDR1 SGHNT and CDR2 YYREEE (reference sequence). Turning to this clone: No antigen is known for it.

The TCR comes from an adult in good health. The input for sequencing was peripheral blood, taken on day 0 of AZD1222 vaccination. The chain combines TRBV5-4 with TRBJ2-7; TRBD2 agrees at 9 bases. The chain's CDR3 is CASSRGTSNEQYF. The CDR3 region has the DNA TGTGCCAGCAGCCGCGGGACTAGCAACGAGCAGTACTTC.